This TCR beta chain was obtained from a study of graft-versus-host responses after intestinal transplantation. Study-wide findings and caveats: High graft-versus-host to host-versus-graft clonal ratios were seen in allografts of patients with graft-donor T cell macrochimerism. Recipient marrow harbored GvH clones, some of which surfaced first in ileum or blood.

TCRdb's copy holds only in-frame clones and misses some; the assay was immunoSEQ multiplex PCR. Of nearly 25,000 clones in the sample, roughly 43% were seen once. The V and J ends lost 0 bases and 3 bases respectively, with 20 bases between them. The CDR3 has 18 residues. CDR1 LGHNA and CDR2 YNFKEQ come from the germline V gene. The source is a human patient who received an intestinal transplant. The rearrangement uses TRBV4-2 and TRBJ2-5; D might be TRBD1 (7 bases). The sequences come from alloreactive CD4+ T cells from a mixed lymphocyte reaction culture, collected before intestinal transplant. Subset defined: CFSE-low proliferating T cells sorted from roughly 6-day pre-transplant mixed lymphocyte reaction (GvH or HvG direction). CDR3 nucleotides: TGTGCCAGCAGCCAAGACAACAGGGAGCGCAGGGGGGAAGAGACCCAGTACTTC. Protein: CASSQDNRERRGEETQYF.